A selection of T cell receptor beta chains follows, all from one sample in a study of cytomegalovirus exposure and HLA in healthy donors. Sequencing was performed with immunoSEQ multiplex PCR; in TCRdb, only in-frame clones are kept and a portion is missing. The sample holds roughly 130,000 clones; roughly two thirds are singletons and the top ten take 1.3%. The sample comprised PBMCs. These receptors all come from a woman aged 40 to 50 in good health and CMV-seronegative. CDR3s include the opening cysteine and the closing phenylalanine or tryptophan. Each record gives: J gene, clone size, V gene, D gene, CDR3 DNA, CDR3 protein. The D gene is left open where the match is weak. Some rows mark clone size as missing; the rest say once, few, many or name a class of expanded clone.

>TRBJ1-2|-|TRBV5-4|TRBD1
TGTGCCAGCAGCCCGACAGGGGGGAACTATGGCTACACCTTC
CASSPTGGNYGYTF
>TRBJ1-1|-|TRBV11-2|TRBD1
TGTGCCAGCAGTCCGACAGGGGAAGGAGAAGCTTTCTTT
CASSPTGEGEAFF
>TRBJ2-4|-|TRBV2|TRBD1
TGTGCCAGCAGTGCTGGCAGGGGGCTCAACATTCAGTACTTC
CASSAGRGLNIQYF
>TRBJ1-3|-|TRBV7-9|-
TGTGCCAGCAGCCAGGGGTATGGAAACACCATATATTTT
CASSQGYGNTIYF
>TRBJ2-2|-|TRBV5-1|TRBD1
TGCGCCAGCAGCTCTGGACAGGGGGCGGGAACCGGGGAGCTGTTTTTT
CASSSGQGAGTGELFF
>TRBJ1-3|-|TRBV9|-
TGTGCCAGCAGCGTAGCGGGTGGAAGTTCTGGAAACACCATATATTTT
CASSVAGGSSGNTIYF
>TRBJ2-5|-|TRBV9|TRBD1
TGTGCCAGCAGCCCTGACAGGGAAGAGACCCAGTACTTC
CASSPDREETQYF
>TRBJ1-1|-|TRBV11-2|-
TGTGCCAGCAGCATGCGCATCACTGAAGCTTTCTTT
CASSMRITEAFF
>TRBJ1-2|-|TRBV29-1|-
TGCAGCGTTGGCAAGATTCTACGACAGAAAGAGAATGGCTACACCTTC
CSVGKILRQKENGYTF
>TRBJ1-5|-|TRBV28|-
TGTGCCAGCAGTACGGGGGGCCATAGCAATCAGCCCCAGCATTTT
CASSTGGHSNQPQHF
>TRBJ2-7|few|TRBV28|TRBD1
TGTGCCAGCAGTTTTAGGGACAGCTCCTACGAGCAGTACTTC
CASSFRDSSYEQYF
>TRBJ1-1|-|TRBV20-1|-
TGCAGTGCTAGGGCGACAATTGAAGCTTTCTTT
CSARATIEAFF
>TRBJ1-4|once|TRBV5-4|TRBD1
TGTGCCAGCAGCCCGGGGCAGGGGGACGAAAAACTGTTTTTT
CASSPGQGDEKLFF
>TRBJ1-1|once|TRBV11-1|TRBD1
TGTGCCAGCAGCTTAGCTTCGACAGGGGGCGGCCCCTCTCCTGAAGCTTTCTTT
CASSLASTGGGPSPEAFF
>TRBJ1-6|-|TRBV10-3|-
TGTGCCACCAACGCGTACGACTACTCACCCCTCCACTTT
CATNAYDYSPLHF
>TRBJ2-1|few|TRBV7-8|TRBD2
TGTGCCAGCAGCCCCCGGGGGAGCGGGGGCTACAATGAGCAGTTCTTC
CASSPRGSGGYNEQFF
>TRBJ2-1|-|TRBV19|-
TGTGCCAGTAGTATAGGTGGGACAACAAGCAATGAGCAGTTCTTC
CASSIGGTTSNEQFF
>TRBJ2-1|-|TRBV5-1|TRBD1
TGCGCCAGCAGCGGCTCCGGGACAGGGATTAACGATGAGCAGTTCTTC
CASSGSGTGINDEQFF
>TRBJ2-5|-|TRBV6-1|TRBD1
TGTGCCAGCAGTAGGACAGGAGCGCAAGAGACCCAGTACTTC
CASSRTGAQETQYF
>TRBJ2-2|-|TRBV7-9|TRBD1
TGTGCCAGCAGCTCCTCCTTACCGGGACAGGGGGAACCCACCGGGGAGCTGTTTTTT
CASSSSLPGQGEPTGELFF
>TRBJ1-1|-|TRBV10-3|-
TGTGCCATCACTTCACACCTGAACACTGAAGCTTTCTTT
CAITSHLNTEAFF
>TRBJ1-2|-|TRBV5-6|TRBD1
TGTGCCAGCAGCGAAGACAGGGGTGGCTACACCTTC
CASSEDRGGYTF
>TRBJ2-2|-|TRBV6-5|TRBD2
TGTGCCAGCAGTTCTCGACTAGCGGGGAACACCGGGGAGCTGTTTTTT
CASSSRLAGNTGELFF
>TRBJ2-5|-|TRBV19|TRBD2
TGTGCCAGTAGTATAAGCGGGGTGCGGCAAGAGACCCAGTACTTC
CASSISGVRQETQYF
>TRBJ2-7|once|TRBV7-9|-
TGTGCCAGCAGCTTAGCGGCAGTCTACGAGCAGTACTTC
CASSLAAVYEQYF
>TRBJ1-2|once|TRBV5-4|TRBD1
TGTGCCAGCAGCTTAAACAGGGGGCGTGGCTACACCTTC
CASSLNRGRGYTF
>TRBJ1-4|-|TRBV27|-
TGTGCCAGCAACAATCCGGGGGAAAAACTGTTTTTT
CASNNPGEKLFF
>TRBJ1-2|-|TRBV28|-
TGTGCCAGCAGTTTTGAGGGTCCGGGTGGGGGCCCTGGCTACACCTTC
CASSFEGPGGGPGYTF
>TRBJ1-1|-|TRBV6-5|-
TGTGCCAGCAGTCCCGGATTGGCAGGGGTAACTGAAGCTTTCTTT
CASSPGLAGVTEAFF
>TRBJ2-5|few|TRBV27|TRBD1
TGTGCCAGCAGCCTCACCTCGACAGGGTGGGGAGAAGAGACCCAGTACTTC
CASSLTSTGWGEETQYF
>TRBJ1-2|many|TRBV28|TRBD1
TGTGCCAGCAGGTTAATCGACAGGGTTAACTATGGCTACACCTTC
CASRLIDRVNYGYTF
>TRBJ2-1|-|TRBV5-6|-
TGTGCCAGCAGCTTGGATGGCGGGCACTACAATGAGCAGTTCTTC
CASSLDGGHYNEQFF
>TRBJ1-2|-|TRBV2|-
TGTGCCAGCAGTGATGGAGGACCCTATGGCTACACCTTC
CASSDGGPYGYTF
>TRBJ1-2|-|TRBV6-6|TRBD1
TGTGCCAGCAGTTACCCACAGGGGGTCTATGGCTACACCTTC
CASSYPQGVYGYTF
>TRBJ2-1|-|TRBV7-9|TRBD2
TGTGCCAGCAGCTCCCCGTCGGGGGGGCTAAACAATGAGCAGTTCTTC
CASSSPSGGLNNEQFF
>TRBJ1-6|-|TRBV14|TRBD1
TGTGCCAGCAGCCTGGACAGGGGAAATTCACCCCTCCACTTT
CASSLDRGNSPLHF
>TRBJ1-5|-|TRBV19|TRBD1
TGTGCCAGTGGCCCGTTTAGGGACAGGAATCAGCCCCAGCATTTT
CASGPFRDRNQPQHF
>TRBJ1-2|-|TRBV27|-
TGTGCCAGCAGTTTGTCTCCAGCTAACTATGGCTACACCTTC
CASSLSPANYGYTF
>TRBJ2-5|few|TRBV2|-
TGTGCCAGCTCCCGTCGAGCACAGCAAGAGACCCAGTACTTC
CASSRRAQQETQYF
>TRBJ2-1|-|TRBV5-4|TRBD1
TGTGCCAGCAGATTCGACAGGGACTCCTACAATGAGCAGTTCTTC
CASRFDRDSYNEQFF
>TRBJ2-3|-|TRBV5-6|-
TGTGCCAGCAGCTATTCCGGACTGCGGTCCACAGATACGCAGTATTTT
CASSYSGLRSTDTQYF
>TRBJ1-6|-|TRBV28|-
TGTGCCAGCAGTTTTTGGAGGGACTACAATTCACCCCTCCACTTT
CASSFWRDYNSPLHF
>TRBJ1-1|once|TRBV5-8|-
TGTGCCAGCAGCACCAGGACTCGGCATACTGAAGCTTTCTTT
CASSTRTRHTEAFF
>TRBJ1-4|-|TRBV2|TRBD1
TGTGCCAGCAGGGGGACAGGCGCAACTAATGAAAAACTGTTTTTT
CASRGTGATNEKLFF
>TRBJ1-4|-|TRBV7-2|TRBD1
TGTGCCAGCAGTCCGACAGGGGGCGGTGAAAAACTGTTTTTT
CASSPTGGGEKLFF
>TRBJ2-3|few|TRBV27|TRBD1
TGTGCCAGAGAGGGACAGGGTGGTATCACAGATACGCAGTATTTT
CAREGQGGITDTQYF
>TRBJ2-5|-|TRBV9|-
TGTGCCAGCAGCGTTGGGAGCCTCCAAGAGACCCAGTACTTC
CASSVGSLQETQYF
>TRBJ1-1|-|TRBV7-8|-
TGTGCCAGCAGCTTAGCTGCGGGAATGGGTAGCACTGAGGCTTTCTTT
CASSLAAGMGSTEAFF
>TRBJ1-1|-|TRBV2|-
TGTGCCAGCCTCACGGGCCCCGGTGGAGGCACTGAAGCTTTCTTT
CASLTGPGGGTEAFF
>TRBJ1-6|-|TRBV18|TRBD1
TGTGCCAGCTCCCTAACAGGGGGCGGGGAATTTTCACCCCTCCACTTT
CASSLTGGGEFSPLHF
>TRBJ1-6|few|TRBV6-1|-
TGTGCCAGCAGTGTAGATCACTATAATTCACCCCTCCACTTT
CASSVDHYNSPLHF
>TRBJ2-2|-|TRBV6-1|TRBD2
TGTGCCAGCAGGGAACAACTAGCGGGGGGTTCCCCCCGCACCGGGGAGCTGTTTTTT
CASREQLAGGSPRTGELFF
>TRBJ2-2|-|TRBV7-9|-
TGTGCCAGCAGCACCTTCGGGGCCGGGGAGCTGTTTTTT
CASSTFGAGELFF
>TRBJ1-4|-|TRBV6-5|-
TGTGCCAGCAGTTACCTGGCGAGGAATGAAAAACTGTTTTTT
CASSYLARNEKLFF
>TRBJ1-1|-|TRBV7-2|TRBD1
TGTGCCAGCAGCCGGGACAGGGGGCGGACTGAAGCTTTCTTC
CASSRDRGRTEAFF
>TRBJ1-4|-|TRBV6-1|-
TGTGCCAGCGTTCGGGGGAGCAATGAAAAACTGTTTTTT
CASVRGSNEKLFF
>TRBJ1-2|-|TRBV4-3|TRBD1
TGCGCCAGCAGCCAAGTAACAGGGGGCGAGGGCTATGGCTACACCTTC
CASSQVTGGEGYGYTF
>TRBJ2-7|-|TRBV5-6|-
TGTGCCAGCAGCTTGGGGGCAGGGCCGGCCTACGAGCAGTACTTC
CASSLGAGPAYEQYF
>TRBJ2-1|-|TRBV6-5|-
TGTGCCAGCAGTTACCGCGGGGAAGATGAGCAGTTCTTC
CASSYRGEDEQFF
>TRBJ1-5|-|TRBV2|-
TGTGCCAGCACCAAAGACAGAATCAATCAGCCCCAGCATTTT
CASTKDRINQPQHF